Sequencing of this TCR beta chain was carried out in a study of CD4+ T cells in melanoma. This clone appeared once. Its antigen is undetermined. Generated by immunoSEQ multiplex PCR, the TCRdb table keeps only in-frame clones and is missing some. Here the sample spans around 110,000 clones, around 92% being singletons. Study-level results: CD8+ T cell, macrophage and B cell function reportedly correlated with neoantigen-specific CD4+ T cells.

V lost 3 bases, J lost 7 bases, and 8 bases stayed unmatched. Germline assignment: CDR1 KGHSH and CDR2 LQKENI. The CDR3 has 14 residues. The sample comprised peripheral blood. V gene TRBV18 combines with J gene TRBJ2-7; 8 nucleotides align to TRBD1. The sequence was collected from a human donor with melanoma. The chain's CDR3 is CASSPATGGGEQYF. The CDR3 nucleotides read TGTGCCAGCTCACCGGCTACAGGGGGAGGTGAGCAGTACTTC.